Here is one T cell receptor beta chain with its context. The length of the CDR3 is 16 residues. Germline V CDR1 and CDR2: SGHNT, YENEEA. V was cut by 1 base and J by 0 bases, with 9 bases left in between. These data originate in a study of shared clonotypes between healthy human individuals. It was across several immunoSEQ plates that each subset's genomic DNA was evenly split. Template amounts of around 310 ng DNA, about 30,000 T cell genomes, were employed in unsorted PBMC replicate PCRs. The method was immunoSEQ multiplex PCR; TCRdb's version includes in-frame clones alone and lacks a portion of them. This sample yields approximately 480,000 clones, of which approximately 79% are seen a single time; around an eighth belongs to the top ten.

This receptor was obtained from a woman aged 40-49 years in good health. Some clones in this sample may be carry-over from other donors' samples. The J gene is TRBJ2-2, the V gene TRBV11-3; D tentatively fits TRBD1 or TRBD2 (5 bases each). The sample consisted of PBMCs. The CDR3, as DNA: TGTGCCAGCAGCTTAGGGGGGTTCGCGAACACCGGGGAGCTGTTTTTT. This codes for CASSLGGFANTGELFF.